A single sample is the source of the 22 T cell receptor beta chains below, sequenced in a study of patients and donors after allogeneic stem cell transplantation (dated by TCRdb to 2018 to 2021). Library creation used RT-PCR. Data came from a NextSeq 550. Using fastp trimming at Q25 and MiXCR clonotype assembly, TCRdb reanalyzed the public sequencing data and kept in-frame beta chains. Rows matching on CDR3 protein sequence are summarized as one entry with the most common DNA and genes. The sample table records tens of thousands of distinct CDR3 sequences; 4.5% to 5% of these occur just once. The biggest ten clones account for 2.6% of the sample. Sequenced sample: blood, either unsorted or a sorted T cell fraction (not recorded which). All receptors derive from a human donor who was either an allogeneic HSCT recipient or a stem cell or donor lymphocyte infusion donor (not recorded which). It is not recorded whose cells these are; they may come from a transplant donor.

In its sample, this clonotype was seen many times. In DNA, the CDR3 is TGCAGTGCTAGACGACAGGGATGGGGAGCTTTCTTT. As protein: CSARRQGWGAFF. This rearrangement joins TRBV20-1 to TRBJ1-1; 7 nucleotides line up with TRBD1. The V gene end was trimmed by 2 bases and the J gene end by 10 bases; junction bases not matched to a gene: 7. CDR1 is DFQATT, CDR2 SNEGSKA, per germline (reference sequence). CDR3 length: 12 residues.

The V call is TRBV28, the J call TRBJ1-3; weak D call: TRBD1 (5 bases). CDR1 is MDHEN, CDR2 SYDVKM, per germline. V dropped 6 bases and J dropped 0 bases, with 12 bases sitting between them. This CDR3 has 15 amino acids. Written as DNA, the CDR3 is TGTGCCAGCAGCCGGGAGACAGACTCTGGAAACACCATATATTTT. This sequence encodes CASSRETDSGNTIYF.

This clonotype has only a few counts. The CDR3 here is CASSLSVGLAKNIQYF. The CDR3 DNA is TGTGCCAGCAGCTTATCGGTGGGACTAGCCAAAAACATTCAGTACTTC. V is TRBV7-2 and J is TRBJ2-4; a weak D match, TRBD2 (6 bases). This CDR3 has 16 amino acids. Germline CDR1 reads SGHTA; CDR2 reads FQGNSA. The ends were cut back, 2 bases at V and 0 bases at J, with 11 bases in the middle.

This clonotype has just a few counts. The chain combines TRBV3-1 with TRBJ1-2, with D maybe TRBD1 (6 bases). Germline values: CDR1 LGHDT, CDR2 YNNKEL (reference sequence). V lost 0 bases to trimming and J lost 4 bases, with 9 bases between them. The CDR3 is 14 residues long. The CDR3 bases are TGTGCCAGCAGCCAAGATATAGGGGGCTATGGCTACACCTTC. It codes for CASSQDIGGYGYTF.

The table lists this clonotype with many counts. The chain has TRBV5-6 and TRBJ1-1; the D is unclear. V was trimmed by 0 bases and J by 3 bases, leaving 9 bases between them. CDR1 SGHDT and CDR2 YYEEEE come from the germline V gene. The CDR3 spans 14 residues. In DNA, the CDR3 is TGTGCCAGCAGCTTGGGCACTAGGCACACTGAAGCTTTCTTT. Amino acids: CASSLGTRHTEAFF.

This chain joins TRBV20-1 and TRBJ2-7; 12 bases are shared with TRBD1. Trimming at V came to 3 bases and at J to 6 bases, leaving 3 bases not matched to a gene. The length of the CDR3 is 13 residues. Germline-derived CDR1 and CDR2 are DFQATT and SNEGSKA (reference sequence). CDR3 in amino acids: CSASGTGGAEQYF. DNA of the CDR3: TGCAGTGCTAGCGGGACAGGGGGCGCCGAGCAGTACTTC.

This clonotype has ten or more counts. J is TRBJ2-2 and V is TRBV7-3; TRBD1 is a possible D gene (5 bases). This CDR3 has 17 amino acids. The germline gives CDR1 SGHTA, CDR2 FQGTGA. V shed 5 bases and J shed 2 bases, with 18 bases lying between them. CDR3: CASSPESGRANTGELFF. The CDR3 nucleotides are TGTGCCAGCAGCCCTGAATCGGGCAGGGCCAACACCGGGGAGCTGTTTTTT.

This chain joins TRBV6-1 and TRBJ2-5; the D call may be TRBD1 or TRBD2 (7 bases each). Germline V gene data show CDR1 as MNHNS and CDR2 as SASEGT. V was cut by 2 bases and J by 0 bases, with 16 bases left in between. The CDR3 extends over 17 amino acids. CDR3 amino acids: CASSEIRGGINQETQYF. CDR3 in DNA: TGTGCCAGCAGTGAAATCAGGGGGGGAATAAACCAAGAGACCCAGTACTTC.

This clonotype was observed many times. The V call is TRBV27, the J call TRBJ2-2; possibly TRBD2 for D (6 bases). Germline V CDR1 and CDR2: MNHEY, SMNVEV (reference sequence). This CDR3 spans 18 amino acids. Trimming cost V 5 bases and J 7 bases, with 26 bases left between them. CDR3 DNA sequence: TGTGCCAGCAGTAGCGGGCGCCGTAGGTCCGGAACCAACGGGGAGCTGTTTTTT. Protein product: CASSSGRRRSGTNGELFF.

The rearrangement joins TRBV20-1 to TRBJ1-4, with D possibly TRBD1 on 5 matching bases. There are 13 residues in the CDR3. Germline CDR1 DFQATT, CDR2 SNEGSKA (reference sequence). V lost 2 bases and J lost 5, with 9 bases in between. CDR3 in amino acids: CSARQGANEKLFF. For the CDR3, the DNA is TGCAGTGCTAGACAGGGTGCGAATGAAAAACTGTTTTTT.

The chain couples TRBV18 to TRBJ1-1; D possibly corresponds to TRBD1 (6 bases). The CDR3 contains 18 residues. The V gene lost 0 bases and the J gene lost 9 bases, with 26 bases spanning the gap. CDR1 is KGHSH and CDR2 is LQKENI in the germline V gene. DNA of the CDR3: TGTGCCAGCTCACCACCGAACGAGGTCGCGGGGGCTTCAGGAAAAGCTTTCTTT. This translates into CASSPPNEVAGASGKAFF.

Many counts were recorded for this clonotype. The chain uses TRBV3-1 and TRBJ2-2; D is possibly TRBD2 (6 bases). In germline, CDR1 is LGHDT, CDR2 YNNKEL (reference sequence). CDR3 size: 16 residues. Trimming took off 1 base at V and 3 bases at J, with 12 bases between the two ends. CDR3 loop: CASSQVRRGYTGELFF. CDR3 sequence (DNA): TGTGCCAGCAGCCAAGTGCGGCGGGGTTACACCGGGGAGCTGTTTTTT. The full variable domain, in which reference TRBV3-1 and TRBJ2-2 provide the parts outside the CDR3, is DTAVSQTPKYLVTQMGNDKSIKCEQNLGHDTMYWYKQDSKKFLKIMFSYNNKELIINETVPNRFSPKSPDKAHLNLHINSLELGDSAVYFCASSQVRRGYTGELFFGEGSRLTVL.

This sequence joins TRBV6-4 and TRBJ2-3; D ambiguous. The CDR3 totals 14 residues. The germline V and J ends were trimmed by 0 bases and 6 bases, with 10 bases remaining between them. CDR1 and CDR2 from the germline V gene are MRHNA and SNTAGT. In nucleotides, the CDR3 is TGTGCCAGCAGTGACTCCCGAGAGAGCGATACGCAGTATTTT. Amino acids: CASSDSRESDTQYF.

This clonotype appeared many times. The genes are TRBV6-2 or TRBV6-3 and TRBJ1-4; 7 nucleotides agree with TRBD1. Trimming took 2 bases from V and 7 from J; bases not matched to a gene: 10. The CDR3 sequence is 16 residues long. Germline V CDR1 and CDR2: MNHEY, SVGEGT. CDR3 sequence (DNA): TGTGCCAGCAGTTACGGCCTCAGGGGGTTTGGTGAAAAACTGTTTTTT. It translates to CASSYGLRGFGEKLFF.

This clonotype occurred many times. This sequence joins TRBV11-1 and TRBJ1-5; D is unclear. The CDR3 spans 20 residues. V lost 3 bases, J lost 5 bases, and 29 bases lay in between. CDR1 and CDR2 from the germline V gene are SGHAT and FQDESV (reference sequence). Here the CDR3 DNA reads TGTGCCAGCAGCTTTTCGGGTAGTGTTTCTGGAGAGGATCGATATCAGCCCCAGCATTTT. Translated, it gives CASSFSGSVSGEDRYQPQHF. Filled out from reference TRBV11-1 and TRBJ1-5, the complete variable domain reads EAEVAQSPRYKITEKSQAVAFWCDPISGHATLYWYRQILGQGPELLVQFQDESVVDDSQLPKDRFSAERLKGVDSTLKIQPAELGDSAMYLCASSFSGSVSGEDRYQPQHFGDGTRLSIL.

Ten or more counts support this clonotype. In DNA form, the CDR3 reads TGTGCCACCAGCAGAGGTTGGGGGGCGGTCAATGAGCAGTTCTTC. This translates into CATSRGWGAVNEQFF. This rearrangement joins TRBV15 to TRBJ2-1; D may be TRBD1 or TRBD2 (6 bases each). Germline values: CDR1 LNHNV, CDR2 YYDKDF (reference sequence). The CDR3 is 15 residues long. Trimming removed 1 base at V and 6 bases at J, with 13 bases between.

There are many counts of this clonotype. V gene TRBV2 combines with J gene TRBJ1-1; D not resolved. Germline values: CDR1 SNHLY, CDR2 FYNNEI. V was pared by 7 bases and J by 3 bases, with 12 bases between. The CDR3 extends over 13 amino acids. The CDR3 loop is CASTESRDTEAFF. The CDR3 DNA reads as TGTGCCAGCACCGAGAGTAGGGACACTGAAGCTTTCTTT. Based on the CDR3 plus reference TRBV2 and TRBJ1-1, the full variable domain is EPEVTQTPSHQVTQMGQEVILRCVPISNHLYFYWYRQILGQKVEFLVSFYNNEISEKSEIFDDQFSVERPDGSNFTLKIRSTKLEDSAMYFCASTESRDTEAFFGQGTRLTVV.

This clonotype occurred many times. The chain employs TRBV7-9 and TRBJ1-2, with D uncertain. The V end lost 4 bases, the J end lost 2 bases, and 14 bases lay between the germline ends. The CDR3 spans 15 residues. CDR1 and CDR2 (germline): SEHNR, FQNEAQ (reference sequence). The CDR3 coding sequence is TGTGCCAGCAGCTCTGCTAGGGAGAAAAACTATGGCTACACCTTC. It codes for CASSSAREKNYGYTF. Full variable domain (outside the CDR3, taken from reference TRBV7-9 and TRBJ1-2): DTGVSQNPRHKITKRGQNVTFRCDPISEHNRLYWYRQTLGQGPEFLTYFQNEAQLEKSRLLSDRFSAERPKGSFSTLEIQRTEQGDSAMYLCASSSAREKNYGYTFGSGTRLTVV.

The sample holds many counts of this clonotype. This probably arose from a read error, given a far larger clone one base away. V is TRBV11-2 and J is TRBJ2-1; tentatively, D is TRBD1 (6 bases). Per germline, CDR1 SGHAT and CDR2 FQNNGV. The germline V and J ends were trimmed by 0 bases and 10 bases, with 7 bases remaining between them. The CDR3 sequence is 12 residues long. The CDR3 sequence: CASSLERGEQFF. The CDR3 nucleotides are TGTGCCAGCAGCTTAGAGAGGGGGGAGCAGTTCTTC.

This clonotype was recorded at least ten times. The genes are TRBV20-1 and TRBJ2-1; 8 bases are shared with TRBD2. After removal of 3 bases from V and 4 bases from J, the junction contained 17 bases not matched to a gene. The germline V gene has CDR1 DFQATT and CDR2 SNEGSKA (reference sequence). The CDR3 consists of 18 residues. The CDR3 DNA is TGCAGTGCTAGTTCGAATGGCGTCGGCGGGAGGTCTTACAATGAGCAGTTCTTC. Protein: CSASSNGVGGRSYNEQFF.

The chain joins TRBV20-1 to TRBJ2-7, with 10 positions matching TRBD2. CDR3 length equals 15 residues. Per the germline V gene, CDR1 is DFQATT and CDR2 is SNEGSKA (reference sequence). V shed 4 bases, J shed 4 bases, and the junction held 10 bases outside the gene matches. The CDR3 reads CSATRFGTSVYEQYF. CDR3 DNA: TGCAGTGCTACTCGGTTCGGGACTAGCGTTTACGAGCAGTACTTC.

The V call is TRBV6-1, the J call TRBJ2-7, with 10 bases fitting TRBD1. CDR1 is MNHNS and CDR2 is SASEGT in the germline V gene. The CDR3 consists of 14 residues. The ends lost 6 bases at V and 6 bases at J; junction bases unmatched: 8. As DNA, the CDR3 is TGTGCCAGCAGACCCTATGACAGGGGGCTCGAGCAGTACTTC. It specifies CASRPYDRGLEQYF.